The 4 T cell receptor beta chains below were found in one sample sequenced in a study of shared clonotypes between healthy human individuals. Method: immunoSEQ multiplex PCR; TCRdb's copy keeps in-frame clones and lacks some. In the table there are approximately 1.4 million clones, around 98% of which are singletons. The sequenced sample consisted of naive CD4+ T cells sorted from blood. As for subset: CD45RA+ positively selected. Every receptor here comes from a man under 40 in good health.

In regard to this clone: Other DNA variants within this sample encode the same CDR3. The chain carries TRBV18 and TRBJ2-7; no reliable D call. V lost 3 bases and J 2 bases, leaving 11 bases between the germline ends. The CDR3 is made up of 14 amino acids. Germline V lookup: CDR1 KGHSH, CDR2 LQKENI. For the CDR3, the DNA is TGTGCCAGCTCACCCCCCGGTCAGCCCTACGAGCAGTACTTC. This encodes CASSPPGQPYEQYF.

The CDR3 spells CASRRSGRNWAYNEQFF. CDR3 DNA sequence: TGTGCCAGTCGAAGAAGCGGGAGAAATTGGGCCTACAATGAGCAGTTCTTC. This sequence joins TRBV28 and TRBJ2-1; 8 nucleotides align to TRBD2. V shed 9 bases, J shed 2 bases, and the junction held 15 bases outside the gene matches. CDR1 is MDHEN, CDR2 SYDVKM, per germline. The CDR3 extends over 17 amino acids.

V and J are TRBV28 and TRBJ1-5; maybe TRBD1 (5 bases). CDR1 and CDR2 (germline): MDHEN, SYDVKM. There are 16 residues in the CDR3. Trimming removed 5 bases at V and 2 bases at J, with 16 bases between. The CDR3 DNA reads TGTGCCAGCAGTCGAGGCGACCTGGGGCGCAATCAGCCCCAGCATTTT. This gives the protein CASSRGDLGRNQPQHF.

The rearrangement uses TRBV28 and TRBJ1-5; D gene ambiguous. Trimming removed 5 bases at V and 1 base at J, with 15 bases between. CDR1 and CDR2 (germline): MDHEN, SYDVKM. This CDR3 region has 16 residues. CDR3 coding DNA: TGTGCCAGCAGTGTCCCCAACCTCAGGAGCAATCAGCCCCAGCATTTT. As protein: CASSVPNLRSNQPQHF.